This T cell receptor (beta chain) derives from a study of blood T cells in healthy people across ages. Donors ranged from about 6 to 95 years old and were healthy Caucasians in Russia. Overall study findings and caveats: Long-lived donors exceeded aged donors in naive CD4+ cells and diversity. Researchers said unsorted PBMCs prevented a conclusive naive versus antigen-experienced comparison.

It was with a sample-barcoded 5' primer and a J-beta primer mix that a second PCR of about 7 to 12 cycles was run. One entry per CDR3 protein, called by TCRdb with MiXCR from the 5' RACE reads. The sample consists of approximately 1.5 million distinct CDR3 sequences, roughly a third of them appearing once. This CDR3 region has 16 residues. Trimming shortened V by 4 bases and J by 6 bases, and 20 bases separated the two germline ends. Germline CDR1 and CDR2: SGHRS and YFSETQ. Comments on this clonotype: The target antigen is unknown.

The source is a woman aged 30 to 39 in good health. This chain connects TRBV5-1 to TRBJ2-1, with D possibly matching TRBD2 (6 bases). Sequenced: blood. The CDR3 DNA reads as TGCGCCAGCAGCCTACTGGGGGGTCCCCCTCGCAATGAGCAGTTCTTC. Translating it yields CASSLLGGPPRNEQFF. The full variable domain, rest sourced from reference TRBV5-1 and TRBJ2-1, is KAGVTQTPRYLIKTRGQQVTLSCSPISGHRSVSWYQQTPGQGLQFLFEYFSETQRNKGNFPGRFSGRQFSNSRSEMNVSTLELGDSALYLCASSLLGGPPRNEQFFGPGTRLTVL.